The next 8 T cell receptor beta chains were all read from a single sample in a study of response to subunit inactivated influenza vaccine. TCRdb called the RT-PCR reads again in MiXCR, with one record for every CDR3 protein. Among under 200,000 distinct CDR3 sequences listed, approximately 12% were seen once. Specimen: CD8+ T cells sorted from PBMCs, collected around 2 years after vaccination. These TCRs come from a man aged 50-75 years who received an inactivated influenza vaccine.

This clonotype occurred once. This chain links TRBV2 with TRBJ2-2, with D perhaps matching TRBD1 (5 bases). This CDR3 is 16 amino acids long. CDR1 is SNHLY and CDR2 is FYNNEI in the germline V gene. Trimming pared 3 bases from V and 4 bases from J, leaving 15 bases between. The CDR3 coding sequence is TGTGCCAGCAGTGATGTAGGGGAAGACGGCACCGGGGAGCTGTTTTTT. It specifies CASSDVGEDGTGELFF.

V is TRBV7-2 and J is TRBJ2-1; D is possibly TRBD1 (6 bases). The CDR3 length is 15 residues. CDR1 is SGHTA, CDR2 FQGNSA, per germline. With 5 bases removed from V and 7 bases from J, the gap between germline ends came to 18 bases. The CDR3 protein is CASSLADRANNEQFF. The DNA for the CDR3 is TGTGCCAGCAGCCTTGCGGACAGAGCGAATAATGAGCAGTTCTTC.

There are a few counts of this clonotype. Here the CDR3 reads CASSSGLKNTEAFF. The DNA for the CDR3 is TGTGCCAGCAGCTCGGGACTCAAGAACACTGAAGCTTTCTTT. This chain uses TRBV13 with TRBJ1-1; TRBD1 is a possible D gene (5 bases). V lost 4 bases and J lost 1, with 10 bases in between. Germline assignment: CDR1 PRHDT and CDR2 FYEKMQ (reference sequence). The length of the CDR3 is 14 residues.

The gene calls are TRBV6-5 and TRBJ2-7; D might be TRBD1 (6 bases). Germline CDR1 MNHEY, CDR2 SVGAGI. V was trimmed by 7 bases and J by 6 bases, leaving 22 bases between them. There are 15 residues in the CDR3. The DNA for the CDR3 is TGTGCCAGCACTTCCTTGGGGGCCGCGGTATTCGAGCAGTACTTC. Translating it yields CASTSLGAAVFEQYF.

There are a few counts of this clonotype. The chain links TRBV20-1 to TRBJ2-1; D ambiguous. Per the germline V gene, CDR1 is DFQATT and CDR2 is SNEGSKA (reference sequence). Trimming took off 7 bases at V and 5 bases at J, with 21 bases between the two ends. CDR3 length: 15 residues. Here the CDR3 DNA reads TGCAGTGTTACCCTTATTAGAACGCCCCACAATGAGCAGTTCTTC. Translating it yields CSVTLIRTPHNEQFF.

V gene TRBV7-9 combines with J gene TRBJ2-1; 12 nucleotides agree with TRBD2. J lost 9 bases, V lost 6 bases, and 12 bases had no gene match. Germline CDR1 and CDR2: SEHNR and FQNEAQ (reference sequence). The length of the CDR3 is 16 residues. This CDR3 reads CASRVSLAGGRIEQFF. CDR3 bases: TGTGCCAGCAGAGTCTCTCTAGCGGGAGGGAGGATTGAGCAGTTCTTC. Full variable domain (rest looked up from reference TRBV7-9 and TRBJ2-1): DTGVSQNPRHKITKRGQNVTFRCDPISEHNRLYWYRQTLGQGPEFLTYFQNEAQLEKSRLLSDRFSAERPKGSFSTLEIQRTEQGDSAMYLCASRVSLAGGRIEQFFGPGTRLTVL.

Here the CDR3 DNA reads TGCAGTGCTAGAGATCGTGGGTTTGGGACCCAGTACTTC. It yields the protein CSARDRGFGTQYF. The chain links TRBV20-1 to TRBJ2-5; D is ambiguous. This CDR3 comprises 13 residues. V was cut by 0 bases and J by 7 bases, with 12 bases left in between. CDR1 is DFQATT, CDR2 SNEGSKA, per germline (reference sequence).

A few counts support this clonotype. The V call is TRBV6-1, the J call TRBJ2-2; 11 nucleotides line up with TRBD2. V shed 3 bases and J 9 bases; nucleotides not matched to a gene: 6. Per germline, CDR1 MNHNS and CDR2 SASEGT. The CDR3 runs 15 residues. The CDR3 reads CASSDTSGSFRELFF. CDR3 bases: TGTGCCAGCAGTGATACTAGCGGGAGTTTCCGGGAGCTGTTTTTT.